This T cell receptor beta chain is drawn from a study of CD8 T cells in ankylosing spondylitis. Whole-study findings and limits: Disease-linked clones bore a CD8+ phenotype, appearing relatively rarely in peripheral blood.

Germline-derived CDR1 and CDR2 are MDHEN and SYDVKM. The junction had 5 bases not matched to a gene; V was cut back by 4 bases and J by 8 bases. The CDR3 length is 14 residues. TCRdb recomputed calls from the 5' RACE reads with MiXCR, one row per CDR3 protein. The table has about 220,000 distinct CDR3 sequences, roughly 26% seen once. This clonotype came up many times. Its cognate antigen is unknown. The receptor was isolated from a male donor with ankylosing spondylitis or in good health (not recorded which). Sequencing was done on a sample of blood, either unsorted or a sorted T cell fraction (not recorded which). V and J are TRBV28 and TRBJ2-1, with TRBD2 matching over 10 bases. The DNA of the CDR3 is TGTGCCAGCAGTTACGGGACTAGCGCGGATGAGCAGTTCTTC. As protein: CASSYGTSADEQFF.